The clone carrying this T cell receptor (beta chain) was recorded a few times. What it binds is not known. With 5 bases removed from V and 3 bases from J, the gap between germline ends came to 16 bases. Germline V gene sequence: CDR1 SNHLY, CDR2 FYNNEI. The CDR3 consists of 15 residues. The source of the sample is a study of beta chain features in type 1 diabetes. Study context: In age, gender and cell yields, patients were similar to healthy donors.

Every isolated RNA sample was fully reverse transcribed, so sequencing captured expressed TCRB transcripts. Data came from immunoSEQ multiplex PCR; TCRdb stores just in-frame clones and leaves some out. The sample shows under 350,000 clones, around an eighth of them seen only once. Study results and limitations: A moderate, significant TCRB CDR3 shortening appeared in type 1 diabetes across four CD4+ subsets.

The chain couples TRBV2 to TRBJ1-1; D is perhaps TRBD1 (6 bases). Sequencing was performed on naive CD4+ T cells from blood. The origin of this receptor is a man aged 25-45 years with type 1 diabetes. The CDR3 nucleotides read TGTGCCAGCAGTACACAGGGCGAGGGGTACACTGAAGCTTTCTTT. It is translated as CASSTQGEGYTEAFF.